This T cell receptor beta chain comes out of a study of cytomegalovirus exposure and HLA in healthy donors. Study findings and constraints: The authors judged a highly shared variant cluster likely a sequencing artifact. Generally TCR sequences proved uncommon, though certain public TCRs appeared in numerous donors. Beyond CMV serostatus, there was no information to go on about immune exposure. Further analysis, carried out later, found HLA-associated TCR beta chains more clonally expanded than equally common other chains.

The V end lost 5 bases, the J end lost 6 bases, and 11 bases lay between the germline ends. This CDR3 has 13 residues. CDR1 and CDR2 (germline): SGHNT, YENEEA. With regard to this clone: Its antigen remains unidentified.

The PCR employed 60 Vbeta primers together with 13 Jbeta primers. The table came from immunoSEQ multiplex PCR; TCRdb's copy has only in-frame clones and leaves some out. The table lists 75,000 to 90,000 clones, approximately 81% of them singletons. The specimen was PBMCs. This sequence joins TRBV11-3 and TRBJ2-1, with D possibly being TRBD2 (5 bases). This receptor was obtained from a man aged 35 to 55 in good health and CMV-seropositive. DNA for the CDR3: TGTGCCAGCAGCCCCGGACTTCCCAATGAGCAGTTCTTC. This encodes CASSPGLPNEQFF.